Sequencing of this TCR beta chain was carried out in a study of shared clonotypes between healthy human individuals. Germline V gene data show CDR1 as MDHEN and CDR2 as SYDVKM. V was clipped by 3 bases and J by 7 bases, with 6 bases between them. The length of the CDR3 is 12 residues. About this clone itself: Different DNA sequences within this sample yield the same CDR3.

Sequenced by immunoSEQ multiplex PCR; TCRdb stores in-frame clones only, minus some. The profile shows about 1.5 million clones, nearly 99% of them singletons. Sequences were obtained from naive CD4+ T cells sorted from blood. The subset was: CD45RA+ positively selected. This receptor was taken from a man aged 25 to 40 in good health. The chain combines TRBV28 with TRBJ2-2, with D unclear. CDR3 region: CASSFPLGELFF. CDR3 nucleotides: TGTGCCAGCAGTTTCCCGCTCGGGGAGCTGTTTTTT.